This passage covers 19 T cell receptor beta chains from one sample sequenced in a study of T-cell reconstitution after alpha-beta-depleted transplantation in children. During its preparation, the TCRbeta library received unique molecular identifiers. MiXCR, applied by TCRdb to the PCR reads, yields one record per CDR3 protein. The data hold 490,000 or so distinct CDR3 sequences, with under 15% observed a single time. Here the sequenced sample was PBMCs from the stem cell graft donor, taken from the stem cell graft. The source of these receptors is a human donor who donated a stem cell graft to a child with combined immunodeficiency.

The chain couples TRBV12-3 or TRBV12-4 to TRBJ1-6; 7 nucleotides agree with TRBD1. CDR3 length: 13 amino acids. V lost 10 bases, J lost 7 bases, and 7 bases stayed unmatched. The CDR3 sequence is CATLGTANSPLHF. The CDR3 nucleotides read TGTGCCACCCTAGGGACAGCCAATTCACCCCTCCACTTT.

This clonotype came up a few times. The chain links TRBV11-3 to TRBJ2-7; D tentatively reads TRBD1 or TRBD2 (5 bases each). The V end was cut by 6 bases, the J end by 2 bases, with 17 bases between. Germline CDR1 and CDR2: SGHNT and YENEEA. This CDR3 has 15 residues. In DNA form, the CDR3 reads TGTGCCAGCAGTTCCAGGGACCAGGTAGCCTACGAGCAGTACTTC. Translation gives CASSSRDQVAYEQYF.

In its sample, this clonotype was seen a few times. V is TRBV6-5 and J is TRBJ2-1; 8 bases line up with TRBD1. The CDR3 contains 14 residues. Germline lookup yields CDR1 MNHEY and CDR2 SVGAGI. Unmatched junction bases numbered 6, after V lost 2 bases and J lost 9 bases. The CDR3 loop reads CASSYVQGGSEQFF. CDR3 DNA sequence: TGTGCCAGCAGTTACGTACAGGGGGGAAGTGAGCAGTTCTTC.

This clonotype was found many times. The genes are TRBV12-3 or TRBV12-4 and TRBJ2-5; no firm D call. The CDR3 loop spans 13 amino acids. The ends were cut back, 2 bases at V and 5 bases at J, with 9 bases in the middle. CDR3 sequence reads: CASSLRTVETQYF. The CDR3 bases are TGTGCCAGCAGTTTACGGACGGTTGAGACCCAGTACTTC.

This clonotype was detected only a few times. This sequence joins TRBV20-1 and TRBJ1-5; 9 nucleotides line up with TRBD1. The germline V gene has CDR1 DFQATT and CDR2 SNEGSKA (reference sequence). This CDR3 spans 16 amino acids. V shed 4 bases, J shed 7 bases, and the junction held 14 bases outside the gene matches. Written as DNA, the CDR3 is TGCAGTGCTATCGTCAACAGGGGGCTCGATAAACAGCCCCAGCATTTT. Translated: CSAIVNRGLDKQPQHF.

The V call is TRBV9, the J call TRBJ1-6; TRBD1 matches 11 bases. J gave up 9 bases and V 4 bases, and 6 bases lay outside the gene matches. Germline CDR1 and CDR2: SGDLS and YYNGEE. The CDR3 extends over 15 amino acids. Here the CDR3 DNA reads TGTGCCAGCAGCCCGGAGGACAGGGGGCTTTCACCCCTCCACTTT. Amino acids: CASSPEDRGLSPLHF.

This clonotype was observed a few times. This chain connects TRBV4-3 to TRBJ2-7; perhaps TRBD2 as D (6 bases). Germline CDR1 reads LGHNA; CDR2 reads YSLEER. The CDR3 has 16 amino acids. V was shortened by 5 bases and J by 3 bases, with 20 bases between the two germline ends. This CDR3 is CASSGGLSGGLYEQYF. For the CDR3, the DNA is TGCGCCAGCAGCGGCGGACTGAGTGGGGGACTCTACGAGCAGTACTTC.

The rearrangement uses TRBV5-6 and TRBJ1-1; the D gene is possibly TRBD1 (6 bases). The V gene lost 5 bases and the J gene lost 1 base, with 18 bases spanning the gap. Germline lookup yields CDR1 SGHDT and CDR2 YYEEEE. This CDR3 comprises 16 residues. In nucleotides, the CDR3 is TGTGCCAGCAGACCCGGGGGGGCTAGGAGGAACACTGAAGCTTTCTTT. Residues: CASRPGGARRNTEAFF.

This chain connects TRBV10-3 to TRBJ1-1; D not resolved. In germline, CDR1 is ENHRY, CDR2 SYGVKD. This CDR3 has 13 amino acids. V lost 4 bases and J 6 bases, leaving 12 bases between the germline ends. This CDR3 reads CAISGAISPEAFF. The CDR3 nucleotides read TGTGCCATCAGTGGTGCCATTAGCCCTGAAGCTTTCTTT.

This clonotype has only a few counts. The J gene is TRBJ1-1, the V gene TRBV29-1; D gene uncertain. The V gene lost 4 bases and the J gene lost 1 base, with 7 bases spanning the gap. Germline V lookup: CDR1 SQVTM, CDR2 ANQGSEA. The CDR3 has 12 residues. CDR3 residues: CSVGEGNTEAFF. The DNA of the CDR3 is TGCAGCGTTGGGGAGGGGAACACTGAAGCTTTCTTT.

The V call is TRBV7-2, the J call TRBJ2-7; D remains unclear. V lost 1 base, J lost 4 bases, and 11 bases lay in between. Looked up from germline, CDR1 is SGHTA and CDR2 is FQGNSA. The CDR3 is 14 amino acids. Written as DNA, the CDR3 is TGTGCCAGCAGCTTAGTAGGGAACCGATACGAGCAGTACTTC. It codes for CASSLVGNRYEQYF.

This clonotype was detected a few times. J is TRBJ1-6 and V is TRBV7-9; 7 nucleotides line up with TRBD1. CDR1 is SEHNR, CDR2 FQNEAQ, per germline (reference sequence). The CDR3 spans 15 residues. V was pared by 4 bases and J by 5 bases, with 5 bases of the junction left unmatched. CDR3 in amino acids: CASSWQGDNNSPLHF. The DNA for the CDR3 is TGTGCCAGCAGCTGGCAGGGGGATAATAATTCACCCCTCCACTTT.

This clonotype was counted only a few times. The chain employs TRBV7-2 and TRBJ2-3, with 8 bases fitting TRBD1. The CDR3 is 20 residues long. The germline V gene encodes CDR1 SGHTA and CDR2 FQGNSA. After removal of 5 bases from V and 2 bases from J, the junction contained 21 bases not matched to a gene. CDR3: CASSPRQTTGDRLFTDTQYF. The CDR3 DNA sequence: TGTGCCAGCAGCCCGCGCCAGACGACAGGGGATCGACTCTTCACAGATACGCAGTATTTT.

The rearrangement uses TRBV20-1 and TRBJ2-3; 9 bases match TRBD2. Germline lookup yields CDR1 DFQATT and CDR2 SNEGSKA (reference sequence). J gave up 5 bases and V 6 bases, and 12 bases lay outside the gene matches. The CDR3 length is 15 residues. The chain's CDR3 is CSASRGSGSGDTQYF. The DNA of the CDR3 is TGCAGTGCCTCCAGGGGTAGCGGGAGTGGAGATACGCAGTATTTT.

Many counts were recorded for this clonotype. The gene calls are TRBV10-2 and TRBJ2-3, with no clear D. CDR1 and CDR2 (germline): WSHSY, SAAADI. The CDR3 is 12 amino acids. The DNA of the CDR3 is TGCGCGCATGGGCCGAGCACAGATACGCAGTATTTT. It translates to CAHGPSTDTQYF.

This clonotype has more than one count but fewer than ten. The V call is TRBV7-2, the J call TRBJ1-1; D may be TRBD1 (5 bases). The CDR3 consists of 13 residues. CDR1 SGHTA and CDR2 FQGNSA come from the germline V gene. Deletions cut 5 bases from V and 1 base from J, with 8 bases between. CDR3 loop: CASSRQRNTEAFF. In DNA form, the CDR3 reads TGTGCCAGCAGCCGACAGCGGAACACTGAAGCTTTCTTT.

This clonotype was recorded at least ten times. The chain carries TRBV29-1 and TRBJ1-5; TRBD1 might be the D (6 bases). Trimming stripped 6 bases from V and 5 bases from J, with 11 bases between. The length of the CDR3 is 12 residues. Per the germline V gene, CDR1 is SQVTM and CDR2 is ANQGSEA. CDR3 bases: TGCAGCGTACAGGGTATGGATCAGCCCCAGCATTTT. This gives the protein CSVQGMDQPQHF.

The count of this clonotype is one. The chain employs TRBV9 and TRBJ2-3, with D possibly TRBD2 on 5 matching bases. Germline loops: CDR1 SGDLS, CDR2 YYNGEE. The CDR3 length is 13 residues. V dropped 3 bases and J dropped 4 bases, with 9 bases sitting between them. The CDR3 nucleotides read TGTGCCAGCAGCGGCCTCGGGGCAGATACGCAGTATTTT. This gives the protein CASSGLGADTQYF.

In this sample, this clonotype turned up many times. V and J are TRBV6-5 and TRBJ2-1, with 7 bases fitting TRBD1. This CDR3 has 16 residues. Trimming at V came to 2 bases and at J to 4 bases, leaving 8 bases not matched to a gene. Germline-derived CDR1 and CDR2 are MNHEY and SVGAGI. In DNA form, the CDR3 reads TGTGCCAGCAGTTACGCAGAGGGGACAGTATACAATGAGCAGTTCTTC. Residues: CASSYAEGTVYNEQFF.